The 9 T cell receptor beta chains reported below all come from one sample, sequenced in a study of shared clonotypes between healthy human individuals. Libraries were prepared by immunoSEQ multiplex PCR; TCRdb keeps only in-frame clonotypes and omits some of them. The sample lists about 2 million clones, roughly 95% occurring once. The sequenced sample was naive CD4+ T cells sorted from blood. Subset of the sample: CD45RA+ positively selected. These receptors originate from a man between 18 and 29 years old in good health.

This rearrangement joins TRBV30 to TRBJ2-7, with D possibly matching TRBD2 (6 bases). From germline, CDR1 is GTSNPN and CDR2 SVGIG (reference sequence). The CDR3 loop spans 17 amino acids. Trimming cost V 2 bases and J 9 bases, with 29 bases left between them. The CDR3 region is CAWSPPRGGLSLGGQYF. CDR3 nucleotide sequence: TGTGCCTGGAGTCCCCCGAGGGGCGGACTTTCCCTCGGGGGGCAGTACTTC.

This chain uses TRBV4-3 with TRBJ2-1, with a possible D match to TRBD2 (6 bases). The germline V gene encodes CDR1 LGHNA and CDR2 YSLEER. Trimming pared 5 bases from V and 6 bases from J, leaving 14 bases between. This CDR3 region has 14 residues. The CDR3 sequence is CASSVRPGGNEQFF. The CDR3 region has the DNA TGCGCCAGCAGCGTACGCCCCGGGGGCAATGAGCAGTTCTTC.

The V call is TRBV9, the J call TRBJ1-1; D remains unclear. The V end was cut by 0 bases, the J end by 4 bases, with 10 bases between. Germline assignment: CDR1 SGDLS and CDR2 YYNGEE. This CDR3 spans 14 amino acids. CDR3 region: CASSVGPTGTEAFF. CDR3 DNA sequence: TGTGCCAGCAGCGTAGGGCCCACGGGCACTGAAGCTTTCTTT.

Regarding this clone: A much larger clonotype is one base distant, so this may be a read error. V gene TRBV18 combines with J gene TRBJ2-3, with D uncertain. Near its end, the DNA agrees better with TRBJ1-5, so the J call may be wrong. The V gene's germline CDR1 is KGHSH and CDR2 LQKENI. The CDR3 covers 14 residues. CDR3 protein: CASSPMGPADTQHF. DNA for the CDR3: TGTGCCAGCTCACCAATGGGCCCGGCAGATACGCAGCATTTT.

J is TRBJ2-3 and V is TRBV10-3, with unresolved D. CDR1 is ENHRY, CDR2 SYGVKD, per germline. There are 17 residues in the CDR3. V was cut by 3 bases and J by 4 bases, with 20 bases left in between. This CDR3 reads CAISDNKAARTADTQYF. Here the CDR3 DNA reads TGTGCCATCAGTGATAATAAGGCGGCCCGGACCGCAGATACGCAGTATTTT.

The chain joins TRBV5-1 to TRBJ2-3, with D possibly TRBD2 on 5 matching bases. CDR3 length: 16 amino acids. Between the trimmed V and J ends, which lost 0 bases and 5 bases, there was a span of 16 bases. Germline V CDR1 and CDR2: SGHRS, YFSETQ. The CDR3 here is CASSLGDYQRRDTQYF. The DNA of the CDR3 is TGCGCCAGCAGCTTGGGAGACTATCAACGGAGAGATACGCAGTATTTT.

This sequence joins TRBV18 and TRBJ2-7, with TRBD1 matching over 10 bases. Germline V gene lookup returns CDR1 KGHSH and CDR2 LQKENI. V shed 3 bases and J 7 bases; nucleotides not matched to a gene: 6. This CDR3 is 14 amino acids long. The CDR3 bases are TGTGCCAGCTCACCCGGGACAGGGGATCGGGAGCAGTACTTC. Encoded protein: CASSPGTGDREQYF.

The rearrangement links TRBV6-5 to TRBJ2-7, with TRBD1 matching over 8 bases. Germline V gene sequence: CDR1 MNHEY, CDR2 SVGAGI. The V gene end was trimmed by 2 bases and the J gene end by 6 bases; junction bases not matched to a gene: 6. CDR3 size: 14 residues. In DNA form, the CDR3 reads TGTGCCAGCAGTTACACGGACAGGGATTTCGAGCAGTACTTC. Its protein is CASSYTDRDFEQYF.

The rearrangement joins TRBV9 to TRBJ1-2; D possibly corresponds to TRBD1 (5 bases). Germline lookup yields CDR1 SGDLS and CDR2 YYNGEE. Trimming stripped 3 bases from V and 4 bases from J, with 19 bases between. CDR3 size: 16 residues. For the CDR3, the DNA is TGTGCCAGCAGCGCAGATAACAGGTTGGGGGTCTATGGCTACACCTTC. It specifies CASSADNRLGVYGYTF.